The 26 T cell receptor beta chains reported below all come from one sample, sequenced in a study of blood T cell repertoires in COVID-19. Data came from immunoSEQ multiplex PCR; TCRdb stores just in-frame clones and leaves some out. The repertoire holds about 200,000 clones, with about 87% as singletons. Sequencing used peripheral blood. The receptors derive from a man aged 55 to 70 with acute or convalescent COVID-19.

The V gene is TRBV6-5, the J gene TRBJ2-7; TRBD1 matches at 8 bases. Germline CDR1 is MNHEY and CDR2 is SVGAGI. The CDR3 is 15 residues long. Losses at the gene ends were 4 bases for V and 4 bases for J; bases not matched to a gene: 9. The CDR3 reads CASSFRRTGRYEQYF. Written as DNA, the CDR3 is TGTGCCAGCAGTTTTAGAAGGACAGGGAGGTACGAGCAGTACTTC.

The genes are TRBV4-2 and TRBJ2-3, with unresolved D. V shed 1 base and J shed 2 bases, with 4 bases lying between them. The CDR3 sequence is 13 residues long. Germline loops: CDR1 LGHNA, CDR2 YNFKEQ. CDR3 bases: TGTGCCAGCAGCCAAGGTATCACAGATACGCAGTATTTT. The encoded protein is CASSQGITDTQYF.

CDR3 sequence reads: CASSGSSYNEQFF. CDR3 nucleotide sequence: TGTGCCAGCAGCGGGAGCTCCTACAATGAGCAGTTCTTC. The V call is TRBV27, the J call TRBJ2-1; tentatively, D is TRBD2 (6 bases). Germline loops: CDR1 MNHEY, CDR2 SMNVEV (reference sequence). The V end was cut by 6 bases, the J end by 0 bases, with 6 bases between. The CDR3 extends over 13 amino acids.

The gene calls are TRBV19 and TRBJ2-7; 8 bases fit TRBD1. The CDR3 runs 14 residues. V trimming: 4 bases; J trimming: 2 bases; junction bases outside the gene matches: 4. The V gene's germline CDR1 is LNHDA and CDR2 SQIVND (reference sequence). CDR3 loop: CASSNTGGTYEQYF. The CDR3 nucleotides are TGTGCCAGTAGTAATACAGGGGGGACCTACGAGCAGTACTTC.

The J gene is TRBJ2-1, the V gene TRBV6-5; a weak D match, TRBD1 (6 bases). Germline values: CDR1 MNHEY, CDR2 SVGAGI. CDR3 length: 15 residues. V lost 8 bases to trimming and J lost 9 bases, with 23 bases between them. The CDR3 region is CASHLPAGASGEQFF. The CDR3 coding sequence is TGTGCCAGCCACCTTCCGGCAGGGGCGTCGGGTGAGCAGTTCTTC.

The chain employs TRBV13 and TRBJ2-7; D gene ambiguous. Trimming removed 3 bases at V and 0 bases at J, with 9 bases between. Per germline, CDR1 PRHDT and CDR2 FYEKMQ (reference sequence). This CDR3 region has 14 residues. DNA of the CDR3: TGTGCCAGCAGCTTTGCGGTGAGCTCCTACGAGCAGTACTTC. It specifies CASSFAVSSYEQYF.

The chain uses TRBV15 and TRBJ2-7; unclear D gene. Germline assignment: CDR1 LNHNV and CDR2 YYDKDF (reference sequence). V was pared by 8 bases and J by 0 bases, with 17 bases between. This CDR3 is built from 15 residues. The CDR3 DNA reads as TGTGCCACCGCCTTCCTACTGGGCAACTCCTACGAGCAGTACTTC. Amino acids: CATAFLLGNSYEQYF.

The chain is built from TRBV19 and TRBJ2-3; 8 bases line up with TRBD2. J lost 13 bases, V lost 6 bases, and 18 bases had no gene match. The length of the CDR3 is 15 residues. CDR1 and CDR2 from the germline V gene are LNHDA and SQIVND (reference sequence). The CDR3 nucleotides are TGTGCCAGTAGATCGGGGGCTAGCGGGTTCACCCGGGAGTATTTT. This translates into CASRSGASGFTREYF.

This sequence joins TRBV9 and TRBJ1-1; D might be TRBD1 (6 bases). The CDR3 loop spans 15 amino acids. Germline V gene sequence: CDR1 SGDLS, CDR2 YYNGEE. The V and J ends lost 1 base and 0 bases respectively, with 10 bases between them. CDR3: CASSVRGTLNTEAFF. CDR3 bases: TGTGCCAGCAGCGTAAGGGGGACACTGAACACTGAAGCTTTCTTT.

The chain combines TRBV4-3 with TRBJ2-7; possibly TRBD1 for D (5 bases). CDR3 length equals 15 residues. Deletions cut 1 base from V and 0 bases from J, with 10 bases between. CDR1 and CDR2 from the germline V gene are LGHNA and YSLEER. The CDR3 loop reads CASSQVIGASYEQYF. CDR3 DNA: TGCGCCAGCAGCCAAGTAATTGGGGCCTCCTACGAGCAGTACTTC.

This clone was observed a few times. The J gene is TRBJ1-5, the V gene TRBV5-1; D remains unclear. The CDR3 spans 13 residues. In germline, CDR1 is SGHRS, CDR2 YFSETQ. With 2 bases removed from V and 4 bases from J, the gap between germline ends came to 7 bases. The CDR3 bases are TGCGCCAGCAGCTTAACGGGAAATCAGCCCCAGCATTTT. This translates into CASSLTGNQPQHF.

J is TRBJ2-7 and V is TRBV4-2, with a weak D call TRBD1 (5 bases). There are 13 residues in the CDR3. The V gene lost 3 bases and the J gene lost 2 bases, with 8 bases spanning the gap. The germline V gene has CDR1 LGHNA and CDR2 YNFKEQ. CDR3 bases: TGTGCCAGCAGCCACTCCAGGGCCTACGAGCAGTACTTC. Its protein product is CASSHSRAYEQYF.

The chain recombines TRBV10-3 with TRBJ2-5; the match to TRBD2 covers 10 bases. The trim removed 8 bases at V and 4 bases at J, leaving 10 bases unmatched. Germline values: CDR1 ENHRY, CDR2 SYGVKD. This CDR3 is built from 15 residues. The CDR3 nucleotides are TGTGCCATCGGTGGTAGCGGGGGGAGGTCAGAGACCCAGTACTTC. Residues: CAIGGSGGRSETQYF.

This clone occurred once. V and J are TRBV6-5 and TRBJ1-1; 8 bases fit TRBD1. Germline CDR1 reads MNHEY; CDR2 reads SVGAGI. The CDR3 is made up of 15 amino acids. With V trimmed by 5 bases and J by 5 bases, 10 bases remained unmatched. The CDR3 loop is CASSPNPRGQTEAFF. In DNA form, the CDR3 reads TGTGCCAGCAGTCCCAACCCCAGGGGGCAGACTGAAGCTTTCTTT.

CDR3 amino acids: CASSDTGANQPQHF. CDR3 nucleotides: TGTGCCAGCAGTGATACAGGGGCAAATCAGCCCCAGCATTTT. This chain joins TRBV6-1 and TRBJ1-5; the match to TRBD1 covers 7 bases. The CDR3 has 14 amino acids. The germline V gene encodes CDR1 MNHNS and CDR2 SASEGT. Germline trimming cut 3 bases from V and 4 bases from J; bases unmatched to any gene: 3.

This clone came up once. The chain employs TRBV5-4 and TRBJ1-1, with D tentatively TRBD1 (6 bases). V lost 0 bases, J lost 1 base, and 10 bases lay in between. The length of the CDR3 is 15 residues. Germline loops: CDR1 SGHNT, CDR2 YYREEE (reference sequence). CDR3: CASSLGTTGNTEAFF. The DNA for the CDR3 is TGTGCCAGCAGCTTGGGTACGACAGGGAACACTGAAGCTTTCTTT.

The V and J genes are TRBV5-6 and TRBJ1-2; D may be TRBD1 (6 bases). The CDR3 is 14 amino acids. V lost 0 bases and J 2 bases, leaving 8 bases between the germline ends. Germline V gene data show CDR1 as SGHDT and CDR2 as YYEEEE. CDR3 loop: CASSLVQGNYGYTF. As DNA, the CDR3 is TGTGCCAGCAGCTTGGTTCAGGGGAACTATGGCTACACCTTC.

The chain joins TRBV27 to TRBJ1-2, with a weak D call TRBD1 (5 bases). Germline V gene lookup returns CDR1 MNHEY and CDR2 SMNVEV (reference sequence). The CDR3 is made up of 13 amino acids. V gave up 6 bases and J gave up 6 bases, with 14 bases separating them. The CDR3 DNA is TGTGCCAGCAGAGTTTTCGGGGGGAATGGCTACACCTTC. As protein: CASRVFGGNGYTF.

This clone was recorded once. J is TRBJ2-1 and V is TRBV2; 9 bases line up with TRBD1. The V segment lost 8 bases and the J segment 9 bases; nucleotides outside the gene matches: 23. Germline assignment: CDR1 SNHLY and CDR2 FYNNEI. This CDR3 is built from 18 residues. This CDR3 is CASGRLRPGQGSFGEQFF. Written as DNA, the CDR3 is TGTGCCAGCGGTCGCCTCCGCCCGGGACAGGGAAGTTTTGGTGAGCAGTTCTTC.

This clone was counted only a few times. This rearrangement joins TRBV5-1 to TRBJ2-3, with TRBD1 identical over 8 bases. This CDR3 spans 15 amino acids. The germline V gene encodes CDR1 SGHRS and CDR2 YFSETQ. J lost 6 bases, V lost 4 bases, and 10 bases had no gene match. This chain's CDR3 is CASSGQGNSWDTQYF. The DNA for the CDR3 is TGCGCCAGCAGCGGACAGGGAAATAGTTGGGATACGCAGTATTTT.

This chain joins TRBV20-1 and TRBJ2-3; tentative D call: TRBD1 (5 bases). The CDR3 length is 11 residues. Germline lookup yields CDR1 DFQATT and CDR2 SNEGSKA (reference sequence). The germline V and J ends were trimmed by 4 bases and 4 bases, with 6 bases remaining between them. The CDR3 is CSAKGADTQYF. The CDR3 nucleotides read TGCAGTGCTAAAGGGGCAGATACGCAGTATTTT.

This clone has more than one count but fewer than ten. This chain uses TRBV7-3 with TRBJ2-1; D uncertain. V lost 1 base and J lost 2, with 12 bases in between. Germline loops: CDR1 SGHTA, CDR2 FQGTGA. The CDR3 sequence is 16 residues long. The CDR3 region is CASSLKVTFPYNEQFF. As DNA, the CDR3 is TGTGCCAGCAGCTTAAAAGTCACTTTCCCCTACAATGAGCAGTTCTTC.

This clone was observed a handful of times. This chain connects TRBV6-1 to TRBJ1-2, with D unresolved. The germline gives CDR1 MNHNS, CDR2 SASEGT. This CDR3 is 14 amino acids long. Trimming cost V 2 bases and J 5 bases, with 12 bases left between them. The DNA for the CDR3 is TGTGCCAGCAGTGAAAGCGGGAATCGGTATGGCTACACCTTC. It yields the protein CASSESGNRYGYTF.

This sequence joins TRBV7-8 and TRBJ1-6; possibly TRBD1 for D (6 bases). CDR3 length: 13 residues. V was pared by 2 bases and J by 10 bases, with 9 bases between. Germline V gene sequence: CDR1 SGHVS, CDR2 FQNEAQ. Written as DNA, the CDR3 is TGTGCCAGCAGCTTACCTGGGGGCTCACCCCTCCACTTT. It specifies CASSLPGGSPLHF.

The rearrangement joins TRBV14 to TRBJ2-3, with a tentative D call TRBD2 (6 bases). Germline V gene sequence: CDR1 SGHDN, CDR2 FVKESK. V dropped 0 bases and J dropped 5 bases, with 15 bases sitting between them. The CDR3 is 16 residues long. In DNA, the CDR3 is TGTGCCAGCAGCCAAGATTTAGGTAGCGGTGGAGATACGCAGTATTTT. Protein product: CASSQDLGSGGDTQYF.

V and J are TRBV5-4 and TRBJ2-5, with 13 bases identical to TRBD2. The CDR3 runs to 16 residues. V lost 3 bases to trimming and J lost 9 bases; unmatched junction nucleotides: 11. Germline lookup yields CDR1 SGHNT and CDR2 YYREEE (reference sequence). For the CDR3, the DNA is TGTGCCAGCAGCTCGACTAGCGGGGGGTTGCCCCGAGCCCAGTACTTC. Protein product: CASSSTSGGLPRAQYF.